This T cell receptor (beta chain) stems from a study of Graves' ophthalmopathy and Graves' hyperthyroidism. Transcripts of RNA were the source for amplifying TCR beta CDR3 regions. RT-PCR with HTBI primers came first, then second-round multiplex PCR. In TCRdb, the multiplex PCR reads were re-called with MiXCR into one record per CDR3 protein. Of hundreds of thousands of distinct CDR3 sequences listed, roughly 40% were seen once; the top ten hold 40% to 45%. Regarding the study as a whole: Distinction of ophthalmopathy from stable hyperthyroidism by a 13-signature model reached roughly 87% sensitivity and roughly 81% specificity.

As diagnostic evidence, clinical symptoms, serum thyroxine, TRAb, thyroid ultrasound and orbital computed tomography were relied upon. PBMCs were isolated from a roughly 10 ml sample of fresh peripheral blood. This clonotype was detected a few times. What it binds is not known. The clonotype comes from an adult man with Graves' ophthalmopathy. Source material: peripheral blood.

DNA of the CDR3: TGCAGTGCTAGGCAGGGGGCCGGGACTGAAGCTTTCTTT. This gives the protein CSARQGAGTEAFF. V is TRBV20-1 and J is TRBJ1-1; 8 bases map to TRBD1. V was pared by 3 bases and J by 5 bases, with 5 bases of the junction left unmatched. This CDR3 has 13 residues. Germline-derived CDR1 and CDR2 are DFQATT and SNEGSKA (reference sequence).